The entry that follows covers one T cell receptor (beta chain) sequence. Antigen specificity is unknown. A much larger clone is a single base away; this may be a read error. The sample comes from a study of T cells after yellow fever vaccination. Study-wide background: Fractions of limited cellularity were prepared by means of SMART-Seq v4 Ultra Low Input.

CDR1 is MDHEN, CDR2 SYDVKM, per germline. There are 13 residues in the CDR3. The V end was cut by 10 bases, the J end by 0 bases, with 12 bases between. Production of TCR cDNA was by 5'RACE template switching, which also added a universal primer site and UMIs. Each CDR3 protein gets one entry after TCRdb re-called the 5' RACE reads with MiXCR. Counted here are roughly 240,000 distinct CDR3 sequences, 6.5% to 7.5% occurring once; the ten biggest clones make up 0.8% to 1.2%. General study results and limits: Peaking on day 5 versus 15, the secondary response was faster but weaker. At around 95% for CD4 and roughly 87% for CD8, most primary-vaccination clones showed up again after the booster.

This sequence was found in a man under 40 who received the YFV17D yellow fever vaccine. The V and J genes are TRBV28 and TRBJ2-5; D is unresolved. Here the sequenced sample was CD4+ T cells sorted from PBMCs, taken on the day of the yellow fever booster vaccination. This CDR3 reads CANTLSHQETQYF. In nucleotides, the CDR3 is TGTGCCAACACCTTATCTCACCAAGAGACCCAGTACTTC.